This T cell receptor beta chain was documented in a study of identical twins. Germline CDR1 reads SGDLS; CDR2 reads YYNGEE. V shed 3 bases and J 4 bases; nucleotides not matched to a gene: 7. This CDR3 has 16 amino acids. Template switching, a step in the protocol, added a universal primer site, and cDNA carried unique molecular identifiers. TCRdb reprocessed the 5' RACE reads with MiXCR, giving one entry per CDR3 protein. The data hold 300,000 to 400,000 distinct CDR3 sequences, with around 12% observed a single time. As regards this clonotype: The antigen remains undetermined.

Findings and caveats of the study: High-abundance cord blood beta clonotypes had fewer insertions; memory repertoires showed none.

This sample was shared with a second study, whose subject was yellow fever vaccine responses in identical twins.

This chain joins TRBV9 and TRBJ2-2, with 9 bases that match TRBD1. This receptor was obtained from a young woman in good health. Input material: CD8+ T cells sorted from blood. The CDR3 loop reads CASSGGGTGPTGELFF. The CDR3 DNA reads TGTGCCAGCAGCGGAGGGGGGACAGGGCCCACCGGGGAGCTGTTTTTT.